This note documents a single TCR beta chain sequence. Its antigen is still unknown. The source of the sample is a study of T cell responses to AZD1222 COVID-19 vaccine. Regarding the study as a whole: Repertoire sampling happened only post peak T cell response.

The germline V gene encodes CDR1 SGDLS and CDR2 YYNGEE. The V gene lost 3 bases and the J gene lost 1 base, with 16 bases spanning the gap. The CDR3 is made up of 16 amino acids. The data were produced by immunoSEQ multiplex PCR, yet TCRdb's version contains in-frame clones alone and is incomplete. The repertoire holds approximately 75,000 clones, with around 87% as singletons. The sequencing used peripheral blood, collected 28 days after the second AZD1222 dose. This receptor was identified in an adult who received the AZD1222 COVID-19 vaccine. V is TRBV9 and J is TRBJ1-2; unclear D gene. The CDR3 nucleotides read TGTGCCAGCAGCGCTCTTGGGGAGAGGATTAACTATGGCTACACCTTC. It codes for CASSALGERINYGYTF. The whole variable domain, remainder taken from reference TRBV9 and TRBJ1-2, is DSGVTQTPKHLITATGQRVTLRCSPRSGDLSVYWYQQSLDQGLQFLIQYYNGEERAKGNILERFSAQQFPDLHSELNLSSLELGDSALYFCASSALGERINYGYTFGSGTRLTVV.